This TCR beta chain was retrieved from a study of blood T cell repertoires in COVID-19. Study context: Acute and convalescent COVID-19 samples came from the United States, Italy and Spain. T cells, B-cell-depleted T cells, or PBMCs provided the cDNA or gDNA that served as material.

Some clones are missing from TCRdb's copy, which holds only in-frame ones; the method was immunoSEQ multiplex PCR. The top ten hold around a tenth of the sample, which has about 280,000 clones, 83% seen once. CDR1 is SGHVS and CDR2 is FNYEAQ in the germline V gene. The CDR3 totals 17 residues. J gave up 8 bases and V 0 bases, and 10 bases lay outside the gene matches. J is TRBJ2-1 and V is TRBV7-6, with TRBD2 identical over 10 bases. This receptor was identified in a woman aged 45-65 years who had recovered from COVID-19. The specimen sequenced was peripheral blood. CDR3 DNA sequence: TGTGCCAGCAGCTTAGCGCGGCTAGCGGGGGCGGGTGATGAGCAGTTCTTC. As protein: CASSLARLAGAGDEQFF. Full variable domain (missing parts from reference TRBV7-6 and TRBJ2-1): GAGVSQSPRYKVTKRGQDVALRCDPISGHVSLYWYRQALGQGPEFLTYFNYEAQQDKSGLPNDRFSAERPEGSISTLTIQRTEQRDSAMYRCASSLARLAGAGDEQFFGPGTRLTVL.